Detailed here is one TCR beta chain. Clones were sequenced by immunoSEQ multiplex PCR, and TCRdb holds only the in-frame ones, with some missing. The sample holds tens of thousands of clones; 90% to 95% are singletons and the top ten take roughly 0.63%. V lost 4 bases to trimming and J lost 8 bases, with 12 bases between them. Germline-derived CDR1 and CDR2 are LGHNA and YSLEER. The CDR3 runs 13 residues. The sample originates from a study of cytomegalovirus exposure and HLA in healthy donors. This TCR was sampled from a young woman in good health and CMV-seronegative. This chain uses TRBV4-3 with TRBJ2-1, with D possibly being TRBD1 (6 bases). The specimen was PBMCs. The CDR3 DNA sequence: TGCGCCAGCAGCCCTTCAGGGGTCGATGAGCAGTTCTTC. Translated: CASSPSGVDEQFF.